This T cell receptor beta chain was observed in a study of blood T cell repertoires in COVID-19. Background on the study: In each case, the material was cDNA or gDNA derived from T cells, B-cell-depleted T cells, or PBMCs.

In the authors' workflow: Estimates of nucleated cell counts were drawn from the amplification of reference gene primers. Some clones are missing from TCRdb's copy, which holds only in-frame ones; the method was immunoSEQ multiplex PCR. V, J and clone size were drawn from that table, and D and trimming were deduced from the DNA. The sample has 150,000 to 180,000 clones, about 89% seen once. The clonotype was recovered from a man over 45 with acute or convalescent COVID-19. The sequencing input was peripheral blood.

The CDR3: CASSPWTSGRMDTQYF. CDR3 bases: TGTGCCAGCAGCCCGTGGACTAGCGGGAGGATGGATACGCAGTATTTT. The V gene is TRBV3-1 (or the pseudogene TRBV3-2), the J gene TRBJ2-3; 14 bases line up with TRBD2. CDR1 and CDR2 from the germline V gene are LGHDT and YNNKEL (reference sequence). CDR3 length equals 16 residues. The junction had 6 bases not matched to a gene; V was cut back by 4 bases and J by 6 bases.